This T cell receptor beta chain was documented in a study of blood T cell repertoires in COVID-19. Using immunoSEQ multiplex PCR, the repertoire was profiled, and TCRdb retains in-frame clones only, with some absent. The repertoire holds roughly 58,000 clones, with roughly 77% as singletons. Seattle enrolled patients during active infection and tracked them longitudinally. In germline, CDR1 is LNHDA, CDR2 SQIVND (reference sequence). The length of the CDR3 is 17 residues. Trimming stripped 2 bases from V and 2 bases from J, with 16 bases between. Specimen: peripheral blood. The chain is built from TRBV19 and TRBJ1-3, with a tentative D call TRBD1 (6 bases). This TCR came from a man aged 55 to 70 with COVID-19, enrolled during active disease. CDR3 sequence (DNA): TGTGCCAGTAGTATAAGCGCCCGGACAGTAGCTGGAAACACCATATATTTT. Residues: CASSISARTVAGNTIYF.